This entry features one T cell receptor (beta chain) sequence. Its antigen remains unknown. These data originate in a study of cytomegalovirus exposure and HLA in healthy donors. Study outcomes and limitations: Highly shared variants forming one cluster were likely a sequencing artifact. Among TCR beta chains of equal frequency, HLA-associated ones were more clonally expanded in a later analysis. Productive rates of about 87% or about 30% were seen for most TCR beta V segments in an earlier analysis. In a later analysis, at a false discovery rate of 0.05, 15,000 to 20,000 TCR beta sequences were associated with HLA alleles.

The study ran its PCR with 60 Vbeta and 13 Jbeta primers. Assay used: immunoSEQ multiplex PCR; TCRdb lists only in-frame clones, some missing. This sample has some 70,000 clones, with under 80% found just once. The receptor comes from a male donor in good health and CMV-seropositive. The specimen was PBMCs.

This chain's CDR3 is CASSTSPGYTF. The CDR3 DNA sequence: TGTGCCAGCAGCACTTCGCCGGGCTACACCTTC. The chain uses TRBV9 and TRBJ1-2; D gene unclear. V lost 4 bases and J lost 8, with 9 bases in between. The CDR3 length is 11 residues. The germline gives CDR1 SGDLS, CDR2 YYNGEE.